The 14 T cell receptor beta chains reported below all come from one sample, sequenced in a study of CD8 T cells in Susac syndrome. Random hexamers primed reverse transcription of about 0.5 to 1 ug RNA. From the immunoSEQ multiplex PCR reads, TCRdb called clonotypes with MiXCR, one entry per CDR3 protein. There are 150,000 or so distinct CDR3 sequences in the sample; roughly 95% occur only once, and about 0.12% lies in the top ten. Sequenced: CD4+ T cells from PBMCs. The receptors come from a human donor with Susac syndrome.

This clonotype appeared once. The V call is TRBV2, the J call TRBJ2-5; no clear D gene. Germline V lookup: CDR1 SNHLY, CDR2 FYNNEI. The CDR3 consists of 13 residues. V was cut by 4 bases and J by 1 base, with 7 bases left in between. The CDR3 is CASSGPFQETQYF. The CDR3 coding sequence is TGTGCCAGCAGTGGGCCCTTCCAAGAGACCCAGTACTTC.

The chain joins TRBV5-1 to TRBJ1-1, with D unresolved. CDR1 is SGHRS, CDR2 YFSETQ, per germline. The CDR3 covers 14 residues. The germline V and J ends were trimmed by 0 bases and 1 base, with 7 bases remaining between them. CDR3 DNA: TGCGCCAGCAGCTTGGCATATGGGAACACTGAAGCTTTCTTT. Its translation is CASSLAYGNTEAFF.

In this sample, this clonotype turned up once. The chain is built from TRBV20-1 and TRBJ1-1, with a possible D match to TRBD1 (6 bases). The germline V gene has CDR1 DFQATT and CDR2 SNEGSKA (reference sequence). The CDR3 contains 14 residues. V was cut by 5 bases and J by 7 bases, with 20 bases left in between. The CDR3 DNA is TGCAGTGCTTCCTCAGACCAGGGGTTAAGTGAAGCTTTCTTT. Translation gives CSASSDQGLSEAFF.

The genes are TRBV10-3 and TRBJ1-1, with 10 bases matching TRBD1. This CDR3 is built from 15 residues. Germline CDR1 is ENHRY and CDR2 is SYGVKD. J gave up 4 bases and V 2 bases, and 4 bases lay outside the gene matches. The CDR3 DNA reads TGTGCCATCAGTGAGCCCAGGGACAGGGGCACTGAAGCTTTCTTT. Amino acid sequence: CAISEPRDRGTEAFF.

This clonotype was detected once. The V call is TRBV20-1, the J call TRBJ2-5; D is unclear. Trimming pared 0 bases from V and 4 bases from J, leaving 3 bases between. Germline loops: CDR1 DFQATT, CDR2 SNEGSKA (reference sequence). This CDR3 contains 11 residues. The CDR3 region is CSARDGETQYF. The CDR3, as DNA: TGCAGTGCTAGAGACGGAGAGACCCAGTACTTC.

This clonotype has only one observation. The rearrangement joins TRBV11-2 to TRBJ2-1; D is ambiguous. V dropped 1 base and J dropped 8 bases, with 9 bases sitting between them. The CDR3 totals 13 residues. CDR1 is SGHAT and CDR2 is FQNNGV in the germline V gene. DNA for the CDR3: TGTGCCAGCAGCTTAGGTCCAGCCTATGAGCAGTTCTTC. Protein sequence: CASSLGPAYEQFF.

The J gene is TRBJ1-4, the V gene TRBV11-2; D remains unclear. The V end was cut by 3 bases, the J end by 3 bases, with 8 bases between. The V gene's germline CDR1 is SGHAT and CDR2 FQNNGV. The CDR3 has 14 residues. The CDR3 nucleotides are TGTGCCAGCAGCTTCGGACGGGCTAATGAAAAACTGTTTTTT. Its protein product is CASSFGRANEKLFF.

The J gene is TRBJ2-5, the V gene TRBV9; TRBD2 agrees at 14 bases. CDR3 length: 17 residues. After removal of 5 bases from V and 5 bases from J, the junction contained 11 bases not matched to a gene. Germline V CDR1 and CDR2: SGDLS, YYNGEE. In DNA, the CDR3 is TGTGCCAGCAGTCCACCTTTCGGGACTAGCGGGAGTGAGACCCAGTACTTC. This encodes CASSPPFGTSGSETQYF.

The rearrangement uses TRBV7-9 and TRBJ2-7; 11 nucleotides match TRBD1. The CDR3 covers 15 residues. Germline trimming cut 4 bases from V and 3 bases from J; bases unmatched to any gene: 5. CDR1 and CDR2 (germline): SEHNR, FQNEAQ (reference sequence). The CDR3, as DNA: TGTGCCAGCAGCTCTACCGGGACAGGGGGCTACGAGCAGTACTTC. Protein: CASSSTGTGGYEQYF.

The rearrangement joins TRBV5-1 to TRBJ1-1; TRBD1 matches at 8 bases. V shed 1 base and J 4 bases; nucleotides not matched to a gene: 6. Per the germline V gene, CDR1 is SGHRS and CDR2 is YFSETQ. The CDR3 has 15 residues. This chain's CDR3 is CASSLFDRGGTEAFF. In DNA, the CDR3 is TGCGCCAGCAGCTTGTTCGACAGGGGAGGCACTGAAGCTTTCTTT. Full variable domain (remainder filled in from reference TRBV5-1 and TRBJ1-1): KAGVTQTPRYLIKTRGQQVTLSCSPISGHRSVSWYQQTPGQGLQFLFEYFSETQRNKGNFPGRFSGRQFSNSRSEMNVSTLELGDSALYLCASSLFDRGGTEAFFGQGTRLTVV.

The V gene is TRBV12-3 or TRBV12-4, the J gene TRBJ1-2; D might be TRBD1 (5 bases). Trimming stripped 7 bases from V and 2 bases from J, with 14 bases between. The CDR3 runs 14 residues. The CDR3 sequence is CASIAAGPNYGYTF. In nucleotides, the CDR3 is TGTGCCAGCATCGCCGCGGGACCCAACTATGGCTACACCTTC.

This clonotype came up once. The gene calls are TRBV28 and TRBJ2-3; D not certain. Germline values: CDR1 MDHEN, CDR2 SYDVKM. This CDR3 region has 14 residues. V was trimmed by 4 bases and J by 0 bases, leaving 8 bases between them. The CDR3, as DNA: TGTGCCAGCAGTTACCCCCCAAGCACAGATACGCAGTATTTT. Its protein is CASSYPPSTDTQYF. Drawing the rest from reference TRBV28 and TRBJ2-3, the complete variable domain is DVKVTQSSRYLVKRTGEKVFLECVQDMDHENMFWYRQDPGLGLRLIYFSYDVKMKEKGDIPEGYSVSREKKERFSLILESASTNQTSMYLCASSYPPSTDTQYFGPGTRLTVL.

The genes are TRBV6-1 and TRBJ1-2, with 8 bases fitting TRBD1. In germline, CDR1 is MNHNS, CDR2 SASEGT. V lost 5 bases to trimming and J lost 3 bases; unmatched junction nucleotides: 11. This CDR3 is 16 amino acids long. The DNA for the CDR3 is TGTGCCAGCAGTCCACCCGGGACAGGCGGTCACTATGGCTACACCTTC. Its protein product is CASSPPGTGGHYGYTF.

This clonotype was seen only once. The rearrangement links TRBV5-6 to TRBJ1-4; possibly TRBD1 for D (5 bases). Germline values: CDR1 SGHDT, CDR2 YYEEEE. The CDR3 consists of 14 residues. V lost 3 bases to trimming and J lost 5 bases, with 11 bases between them. This CDR3 is CASSSWDRNEKLFF. CDR3 sequence (DNA): TGTGCCAGCAGCTCTTGGGACCGAAATGAAAAACTGTTTTTT.